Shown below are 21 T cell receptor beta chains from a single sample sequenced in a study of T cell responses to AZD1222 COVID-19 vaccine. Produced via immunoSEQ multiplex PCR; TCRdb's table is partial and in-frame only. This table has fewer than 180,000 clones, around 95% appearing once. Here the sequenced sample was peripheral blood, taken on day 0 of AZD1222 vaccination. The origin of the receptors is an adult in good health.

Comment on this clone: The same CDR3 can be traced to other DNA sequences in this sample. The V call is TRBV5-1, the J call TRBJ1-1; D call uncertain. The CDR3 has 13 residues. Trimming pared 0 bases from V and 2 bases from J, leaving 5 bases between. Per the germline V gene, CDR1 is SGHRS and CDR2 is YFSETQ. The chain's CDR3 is CASSLDRNTEAFF. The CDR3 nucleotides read TGCGCCAGCAGCTTGGACAGAAACACTGAAGCTTTCTTT.

Here the CDR3 reads CASSYGWGLYYGYTF. The DNA of the CDR3 is TGTGCCAGCAGCTATGGTTGGGGGCTCTACTATGGCTACACCTTC. The rearrangement joins TRBV7-3 to TRBJ1-2, with D tentatively TRBD1 (6 bases). The V and J ends lost 4 bases and 3 bases respectively, with 15 bases between them. The germline gives CDR1 SGHTA, CDR2 FQGTGA. The CDR3 contains 15 residues.

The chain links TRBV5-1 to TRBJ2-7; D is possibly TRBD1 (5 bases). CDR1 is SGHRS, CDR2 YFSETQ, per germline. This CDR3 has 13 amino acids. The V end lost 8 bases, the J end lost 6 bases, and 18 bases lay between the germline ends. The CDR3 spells CASRRAGLAEQYV. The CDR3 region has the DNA TGCGCCAGTCGACGGGCAGGGTTGGCCGAGCAGTACGTC.

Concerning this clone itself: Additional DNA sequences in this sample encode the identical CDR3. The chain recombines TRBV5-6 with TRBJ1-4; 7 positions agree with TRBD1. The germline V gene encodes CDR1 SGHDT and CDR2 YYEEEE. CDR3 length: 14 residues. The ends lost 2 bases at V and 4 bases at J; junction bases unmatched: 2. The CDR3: CASSLNRGNEKLFF. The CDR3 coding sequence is TGTGCCAGCAGCTTAAACAGGGGTAATGAAAAACTGTTTTTT. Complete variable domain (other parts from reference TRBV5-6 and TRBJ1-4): DAGVTQSPTHLIKTRGQQVTLRCSPKSGHDTVSWYQQALGQGPQFIFQYYEEEERQRGNFPDRFSGHQFPNYSSELNVNALLLGDSALYLCASSLNRGNEKLFFGSGTQLSVL.

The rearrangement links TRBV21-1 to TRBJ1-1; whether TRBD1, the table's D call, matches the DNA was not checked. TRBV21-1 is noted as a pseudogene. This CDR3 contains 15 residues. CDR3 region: CASSKGGTGLDEAFF. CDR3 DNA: TGTGCCAGCAGCAAAGGTGGGACAGGGTTAGACGAAGCTTTCTTT.

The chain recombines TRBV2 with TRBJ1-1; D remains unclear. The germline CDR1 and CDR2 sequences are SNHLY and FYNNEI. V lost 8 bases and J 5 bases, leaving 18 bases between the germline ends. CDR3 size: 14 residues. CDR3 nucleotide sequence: TGTGCCAGCTCCGGTTGGCCATCCGGAACTGAAGCTTTCTTT. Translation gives CASSGWPSGTEAFF. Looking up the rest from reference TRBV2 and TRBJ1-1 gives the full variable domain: EPEVTQTPSHQVTQMGQEVILRCVPISNHLYFYWYRQILGQKVEFLVSFYNNEISEKSEIFDDQFSVERPDGSNFTLKIRSTKLEDSAMYFCASSGWPSGTEAFFGQGTRLTVV.

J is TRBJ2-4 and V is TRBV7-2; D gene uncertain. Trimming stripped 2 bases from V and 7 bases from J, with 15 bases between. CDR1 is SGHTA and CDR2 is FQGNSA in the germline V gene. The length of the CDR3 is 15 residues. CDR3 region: CASSLYPSLANIQYF. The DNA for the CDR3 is TGTGCCAGCAGCTTATATCCCTCCCTCGCCAACATTCAGTACTTC.

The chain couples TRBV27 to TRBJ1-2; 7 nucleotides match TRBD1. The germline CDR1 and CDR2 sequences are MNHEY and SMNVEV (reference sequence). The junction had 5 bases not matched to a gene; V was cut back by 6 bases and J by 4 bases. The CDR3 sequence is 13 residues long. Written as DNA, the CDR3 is TGTGCCAGCAGGCCGGGACAGATCTATGGCTACACCTTC. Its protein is CASRPGQIYGYTF.

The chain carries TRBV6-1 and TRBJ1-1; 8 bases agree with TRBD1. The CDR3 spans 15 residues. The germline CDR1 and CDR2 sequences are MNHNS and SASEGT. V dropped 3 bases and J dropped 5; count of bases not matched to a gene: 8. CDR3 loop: CASSEIGQGGTEAFF. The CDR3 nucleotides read TGTGCCAGCAGTGAGATAGGACAGGGAGGGACTGAAGCTTTCTTT.

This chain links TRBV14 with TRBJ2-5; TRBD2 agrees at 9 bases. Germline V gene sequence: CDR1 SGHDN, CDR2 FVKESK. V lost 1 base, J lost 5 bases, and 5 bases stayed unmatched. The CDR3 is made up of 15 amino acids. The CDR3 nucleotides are TGTGCCAGCAGCCAAGTAGCGGGGGTCGGGGAGACCCAGTACTTC. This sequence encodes CASSQVAGVGETQYF.

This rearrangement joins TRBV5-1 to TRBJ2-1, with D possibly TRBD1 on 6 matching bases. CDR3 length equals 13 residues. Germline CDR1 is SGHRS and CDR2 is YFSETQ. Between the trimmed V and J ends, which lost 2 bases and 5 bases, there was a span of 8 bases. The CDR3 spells CASSFSGDNEQFF. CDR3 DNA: TGCGCCAGCAGCTTTTCAGGGGACAATGAGCAGTTCTTC.

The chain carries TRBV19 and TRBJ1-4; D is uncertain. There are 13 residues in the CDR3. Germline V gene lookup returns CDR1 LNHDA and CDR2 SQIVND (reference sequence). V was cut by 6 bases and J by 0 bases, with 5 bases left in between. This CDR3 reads CASSEATNEKLFF. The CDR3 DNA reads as TGTGCCAGTAGCGAGGCAACTAATGAAAAACTGTTTTTT. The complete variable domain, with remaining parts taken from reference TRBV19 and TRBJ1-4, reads DGGITQSPKYLFRKEGQNVTLSCEQNLNHDAMYWYRQDPGQGLRLIYYSQIVNDFQKGDIAEGYSVSREKKESFPLTVTSAQKNPTAFYLCASSEATNEKLFFGSGTQLSVL.

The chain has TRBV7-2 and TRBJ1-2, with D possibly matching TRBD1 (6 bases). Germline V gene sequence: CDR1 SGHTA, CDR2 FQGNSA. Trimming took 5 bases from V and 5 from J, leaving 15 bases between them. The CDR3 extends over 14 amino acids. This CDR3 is CASSPHLRGYGYTF. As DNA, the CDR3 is TGTGCCAGCAGCCCCCATTTAAGGGGGTATGGCTACACCTTC.

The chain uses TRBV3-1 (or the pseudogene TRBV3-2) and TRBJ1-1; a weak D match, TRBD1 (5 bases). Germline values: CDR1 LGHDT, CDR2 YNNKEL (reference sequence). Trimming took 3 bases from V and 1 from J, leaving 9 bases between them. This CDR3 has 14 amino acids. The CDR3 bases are TGTGCCAGCAGCCATAGGCAGGGGAACACTGAAGCTTTCTTT. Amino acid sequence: CASSHRQGNTEAFF.

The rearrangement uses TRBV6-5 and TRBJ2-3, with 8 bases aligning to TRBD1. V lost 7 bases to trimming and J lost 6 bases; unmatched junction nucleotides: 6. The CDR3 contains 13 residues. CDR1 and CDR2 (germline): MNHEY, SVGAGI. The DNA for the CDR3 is TGTGCCAGCAACCAGGGGGCTCGTGATACGCAGTATTTT. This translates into CASNQGARDTQYF.

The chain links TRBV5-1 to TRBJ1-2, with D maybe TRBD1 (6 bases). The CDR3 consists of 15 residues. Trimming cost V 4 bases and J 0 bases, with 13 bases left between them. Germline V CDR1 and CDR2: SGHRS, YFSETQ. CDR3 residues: CASSQGTRPNYGYTF. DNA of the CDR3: TGCGCCAGCAGCCAGGGGACGAGGCCTAACTATGGCTACACCTTC.

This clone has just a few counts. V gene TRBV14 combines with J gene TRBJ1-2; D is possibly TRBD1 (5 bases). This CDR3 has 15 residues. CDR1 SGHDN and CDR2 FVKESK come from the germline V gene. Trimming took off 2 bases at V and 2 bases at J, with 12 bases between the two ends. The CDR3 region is CASSQYAGPNYGYTF. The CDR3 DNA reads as TGTGCCAGCAGCCAATATGCAGGGCCCAACTATGGCTACACCTTC.

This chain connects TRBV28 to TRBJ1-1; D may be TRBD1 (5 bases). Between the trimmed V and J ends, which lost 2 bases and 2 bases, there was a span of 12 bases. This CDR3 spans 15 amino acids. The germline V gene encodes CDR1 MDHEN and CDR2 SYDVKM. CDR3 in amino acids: CASSLGGRRNTEAFF. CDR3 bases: TGTGCCAGCAGTTTAGGGGGGAGGAGAAACACTGAAGCTTTCTTT.

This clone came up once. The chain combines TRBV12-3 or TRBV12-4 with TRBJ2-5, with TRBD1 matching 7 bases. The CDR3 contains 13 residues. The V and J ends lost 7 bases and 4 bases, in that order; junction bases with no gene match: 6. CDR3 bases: TGTGCCAGCACAAACAGGGGTCGAGAGACCCAGTACTTC. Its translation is CASTNRGRETQYF.

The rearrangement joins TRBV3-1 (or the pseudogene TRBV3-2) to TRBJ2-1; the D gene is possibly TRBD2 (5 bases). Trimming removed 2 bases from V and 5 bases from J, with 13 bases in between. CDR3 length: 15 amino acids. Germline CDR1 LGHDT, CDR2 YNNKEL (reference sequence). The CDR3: CASSQRGGAHNEQFF. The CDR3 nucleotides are TGTGCCAGCAGCCAACGGGGTGGCGCTCACAATGAGCAGTTCTTC.

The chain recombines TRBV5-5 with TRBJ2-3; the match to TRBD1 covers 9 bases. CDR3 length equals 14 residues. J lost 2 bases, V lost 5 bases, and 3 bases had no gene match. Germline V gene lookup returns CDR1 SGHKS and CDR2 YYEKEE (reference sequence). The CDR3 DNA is TGTGCCAGCAGTCGGACAGGGGCCACAGATACGCAGTATTTT. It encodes CASSRTGATDTQYF.